This T cell receptor beta chain was found in a study of T cell repertoires in ileal Crohn's disease. Time point: neoterminal ileum biopsy at postoperative endoscopy, about 6 months after surgery. Clones were sequenced by immunoSEQ multiplex PCR, and TCRdb holds only the in-frame ones, with some missing. The table records approximately 16,000 clones, over 70% of them present only once. Sequenced: ileal tissue. The sequence was collected from an adult with Crohn's disease.

In DNA form, the CDR3 reads TGTGCCGGCACTGAGGGGTGGATCGAGACCCAGTACTTC. Its protein product is CAGTEGWIETQYF. The V and J genes are TRBV2 and TRBJ2-5; either TRBD1 or TRBD2 may supply D (5 bases each). With 11 bases removed from V and 5 bases from J, the gap between germline ends came to 18 bases. Germline CDR1 SNHLY, CDR2 FYNNEI. This CDR3 region has 13 residues.